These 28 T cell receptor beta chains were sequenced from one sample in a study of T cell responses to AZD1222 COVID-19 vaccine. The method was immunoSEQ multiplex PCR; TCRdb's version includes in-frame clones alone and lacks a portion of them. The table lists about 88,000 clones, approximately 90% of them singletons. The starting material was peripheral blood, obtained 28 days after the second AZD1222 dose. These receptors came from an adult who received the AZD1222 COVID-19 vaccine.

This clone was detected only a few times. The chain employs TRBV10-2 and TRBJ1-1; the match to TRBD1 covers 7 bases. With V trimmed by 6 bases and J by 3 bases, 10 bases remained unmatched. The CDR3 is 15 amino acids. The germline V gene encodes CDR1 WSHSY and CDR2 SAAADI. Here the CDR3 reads CASRDRQGSYTEAFF. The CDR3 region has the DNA TGCGCCAGCAGGGATAGACAGGGCAGTTACACTGAAGCTTTCTTT.

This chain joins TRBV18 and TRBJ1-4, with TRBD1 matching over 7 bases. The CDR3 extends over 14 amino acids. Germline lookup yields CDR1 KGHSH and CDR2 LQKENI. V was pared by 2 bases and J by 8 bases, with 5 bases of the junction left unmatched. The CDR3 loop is CASSPSRQGEKLFF. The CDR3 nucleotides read TGTGCCAGCTCACCATCAAGACAGGGAGAAAAACTGTTTTTT.

The CDR3 loop reads CASSSLGQDYNSPLHF. The CDR3 DNA reads TGTGCCAGCAGCTCCCTGGGACAGGACTATAATTCACCCCTCCACTTT. The rearrangement links TRBV7-8 to TRBJ1-6; 8 bases fit TRBD1. With 4 bases clipped from V and 3 bases from J, the junction kept 5 bases outside the gene matches. CDR1 and CDR2 (germline): SGHVS, FQNEAQ. This CDR3 region has 16 residues.

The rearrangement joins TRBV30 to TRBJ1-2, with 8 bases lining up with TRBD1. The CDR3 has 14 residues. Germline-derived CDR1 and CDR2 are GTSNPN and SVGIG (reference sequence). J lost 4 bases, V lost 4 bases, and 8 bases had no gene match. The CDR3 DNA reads TGTGCCTGGATGGACAGGGTATACGGCTATGGCTACACCTTC. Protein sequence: CAWMDRVYGYGYTF.

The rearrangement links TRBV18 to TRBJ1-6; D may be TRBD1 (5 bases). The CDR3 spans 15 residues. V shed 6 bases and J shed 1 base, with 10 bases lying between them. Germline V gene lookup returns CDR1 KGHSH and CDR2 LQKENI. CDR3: CASSPGHSYNSPLHF. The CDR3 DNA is TGTGCCAGCTCCCCCGGACATTCCTATAATTCACCCCTCCACTTT.

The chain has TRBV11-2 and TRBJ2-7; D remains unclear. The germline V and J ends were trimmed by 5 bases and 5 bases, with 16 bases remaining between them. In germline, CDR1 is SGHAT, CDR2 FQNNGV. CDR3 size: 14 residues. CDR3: CASSPLVGSDEQYF. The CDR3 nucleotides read TGTGCCAGCAGCCCGTTGGTAGGCAGCGACGAGCAGTACTTC.

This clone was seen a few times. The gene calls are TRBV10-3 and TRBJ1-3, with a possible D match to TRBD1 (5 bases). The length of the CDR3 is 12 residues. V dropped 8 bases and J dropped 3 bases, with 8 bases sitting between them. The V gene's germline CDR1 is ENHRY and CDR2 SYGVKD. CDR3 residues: CAIWQGGNTIYF. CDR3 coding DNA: TGTGCCATCTGGCAGGGTGGAAACACCATATATTTT.

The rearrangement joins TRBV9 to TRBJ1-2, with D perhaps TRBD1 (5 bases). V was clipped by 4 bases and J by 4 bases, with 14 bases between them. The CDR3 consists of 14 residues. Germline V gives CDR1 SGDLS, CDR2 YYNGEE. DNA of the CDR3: TGTGCCAGCAGCCCCGTCGACAGCTTCTATGGCTACACCTTC. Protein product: CASSPVDSFYGYTF.

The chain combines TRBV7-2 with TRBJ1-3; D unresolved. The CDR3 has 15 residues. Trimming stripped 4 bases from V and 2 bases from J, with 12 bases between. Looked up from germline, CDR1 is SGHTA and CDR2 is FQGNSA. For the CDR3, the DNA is TGTGCCAGCAGCTCCGGGTCCGCGGCTGGAAACACCATATATTTT. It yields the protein CASSSGSAAGNTIYF.

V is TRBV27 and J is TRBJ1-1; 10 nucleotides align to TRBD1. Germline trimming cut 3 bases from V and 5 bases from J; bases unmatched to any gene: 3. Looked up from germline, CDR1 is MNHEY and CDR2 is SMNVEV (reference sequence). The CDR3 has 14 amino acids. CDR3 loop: CASSFGQGGTEAFF. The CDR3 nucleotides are TGTGCCAGCAGTTTTGGACAGGGGGGGACTGAAGCTTTCTTT.

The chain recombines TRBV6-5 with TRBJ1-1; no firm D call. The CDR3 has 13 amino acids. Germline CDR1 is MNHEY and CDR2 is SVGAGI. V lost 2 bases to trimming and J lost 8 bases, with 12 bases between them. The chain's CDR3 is CASSYSRQSEAFF. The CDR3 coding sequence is TGTGCCAGCAGTTACAGTAGGCAGTCGGAAGCTTTCTTT.

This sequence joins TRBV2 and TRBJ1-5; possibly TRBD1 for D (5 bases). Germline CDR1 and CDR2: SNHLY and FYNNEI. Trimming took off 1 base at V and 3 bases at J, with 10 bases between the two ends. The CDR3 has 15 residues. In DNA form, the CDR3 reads TGTGCCAGCAGTGAAGGGGGCACAGCCAATCAGCCCCAGCATTTT. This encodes CASSEGGTANQPQHF.

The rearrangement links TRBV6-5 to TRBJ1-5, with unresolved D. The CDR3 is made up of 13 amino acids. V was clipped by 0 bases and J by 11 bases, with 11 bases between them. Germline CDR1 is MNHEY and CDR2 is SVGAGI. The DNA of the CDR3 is TGTGCCAGCAGTTACTCGGGTCAGGCGGCCCAGCATTTT. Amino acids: CASSYSGQAAQHF.

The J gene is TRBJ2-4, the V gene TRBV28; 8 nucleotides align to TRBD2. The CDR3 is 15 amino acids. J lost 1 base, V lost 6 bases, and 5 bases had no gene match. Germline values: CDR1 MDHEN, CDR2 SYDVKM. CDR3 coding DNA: TGTGCCAGCAGCCAAGCGGGGGTGGCCAAAAACATTCAGTACTTC. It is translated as CASSQAGVAKNIQYF. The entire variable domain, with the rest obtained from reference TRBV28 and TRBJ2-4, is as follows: DVKVTQSSRYLVKRTGEKVFLECVQDMDHENMFWYRQDPGLGLRLIYFSYDVKMKEKGDIPEGYSVSREKKERFSLILESASTNQTSMYLCASSQAGVAKNIQYFGAGTRLSVL.

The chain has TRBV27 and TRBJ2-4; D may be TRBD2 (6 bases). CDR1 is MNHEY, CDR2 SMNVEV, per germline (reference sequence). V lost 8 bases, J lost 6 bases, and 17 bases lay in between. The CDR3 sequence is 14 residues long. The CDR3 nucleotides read TGTGCCAGCCGTGCCGCGGGACCGGTAAACATTCAGTACTTC. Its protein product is CASRAAGPVNIQYF.

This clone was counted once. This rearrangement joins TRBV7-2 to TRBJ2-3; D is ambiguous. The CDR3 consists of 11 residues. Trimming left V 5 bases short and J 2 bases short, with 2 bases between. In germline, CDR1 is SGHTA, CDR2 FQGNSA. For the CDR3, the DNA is TGTGCCAGCAGCAACACAGATACGCAGTATTTT. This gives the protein CASSNTDTQYF.

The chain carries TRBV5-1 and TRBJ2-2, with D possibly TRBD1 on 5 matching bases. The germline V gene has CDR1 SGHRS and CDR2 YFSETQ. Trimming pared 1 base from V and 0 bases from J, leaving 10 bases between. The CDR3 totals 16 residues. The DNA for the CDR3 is TGCGCCAGCAGCTTGAAAGGACAACCGAACACCGGGGAGCTGTTTTTT. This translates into CASSLKGQPNTGELFF.

The CDR3 DNA sequence: TGCGCCAGCAGCCGTGGAACAGGGGGCTTCAATTCACCCCTCCACTTT. Translating it yields CASSRGTGGFNSPLHF. The chain combines TRBV4-1 with TRBJ1-6, with 9 bases fitting TRBD1. There are 16 residues in the CDR3. Germline values: CDR1 MGHRA, CDR2 YSYEKL. With V trimmed by 4 bases and J by 7 bases, 8 bases remained unmatched.

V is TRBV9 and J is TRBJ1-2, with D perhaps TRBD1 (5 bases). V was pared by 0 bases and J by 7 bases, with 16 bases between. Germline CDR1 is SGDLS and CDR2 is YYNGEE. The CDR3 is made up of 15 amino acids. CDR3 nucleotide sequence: TGTGCCAGCAGCGTAGCCGGGAGCGGGGGATCTGGCTACACCTTC. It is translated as CASSVAGSGGSGYTF. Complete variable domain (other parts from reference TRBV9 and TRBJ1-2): DSGVTQTPKHLITATGQRVTLRCSPRSGDLSVYWYQQSLDQGLQFLIQYYNGEERAKGNILERFSAQQFPDLHSELNLSSLELGDSALYFCASSVAGSGGSGYTFGSGTRLTVV.

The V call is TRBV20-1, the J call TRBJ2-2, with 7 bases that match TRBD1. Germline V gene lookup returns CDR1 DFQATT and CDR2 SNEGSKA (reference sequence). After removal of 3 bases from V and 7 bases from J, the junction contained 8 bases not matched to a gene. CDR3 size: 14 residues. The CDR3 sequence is CSASEGALGGELFF. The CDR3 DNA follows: TGCAGTGCTAGTGAGGGGGCCCTGGGCGGGGAGCTGTTTTTT.

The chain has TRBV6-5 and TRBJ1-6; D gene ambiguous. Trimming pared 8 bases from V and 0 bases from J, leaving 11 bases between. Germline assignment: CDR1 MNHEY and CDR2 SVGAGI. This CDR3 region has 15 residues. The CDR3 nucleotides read TGTGCCAGCCTGGACCTAGGCTCCTATAATTCACCCCTCCACTTT. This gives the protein CASLDLGSYNSPLHF.

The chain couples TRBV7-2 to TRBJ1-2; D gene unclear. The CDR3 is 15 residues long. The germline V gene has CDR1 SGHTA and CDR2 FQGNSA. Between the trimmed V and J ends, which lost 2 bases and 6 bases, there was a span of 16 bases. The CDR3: CASSLRVGLADGYTF. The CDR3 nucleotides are TGTGCCAGCAGCTTACGGGTGGGTTTAGCCGATGGCTACACCTTC.

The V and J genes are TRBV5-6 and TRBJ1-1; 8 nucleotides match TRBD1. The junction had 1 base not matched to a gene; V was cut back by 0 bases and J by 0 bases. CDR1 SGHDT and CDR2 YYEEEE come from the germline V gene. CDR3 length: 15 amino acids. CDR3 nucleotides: TGTGCCAGCAGCTTGGGACAGGGGTTGAACACTGAAGCTTTCTTT. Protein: CASSLGQGLNTEAFF.

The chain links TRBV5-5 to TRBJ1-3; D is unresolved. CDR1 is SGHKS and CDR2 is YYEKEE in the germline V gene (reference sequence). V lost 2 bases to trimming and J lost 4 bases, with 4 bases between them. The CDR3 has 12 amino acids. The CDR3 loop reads CASSFIGNTIYF. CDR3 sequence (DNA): TGTGCCAGCAGCTTCATCGGAAACACCATATATTTT.

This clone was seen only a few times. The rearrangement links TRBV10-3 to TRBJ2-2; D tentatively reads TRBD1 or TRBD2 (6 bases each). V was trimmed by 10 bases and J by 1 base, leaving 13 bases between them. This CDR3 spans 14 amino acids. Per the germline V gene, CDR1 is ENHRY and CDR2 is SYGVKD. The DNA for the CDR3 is TGTGCCACGCGACTAGGGGGGAACACCGGGGAGCTGTTTTTT. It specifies CATRLGGNTGELFF.

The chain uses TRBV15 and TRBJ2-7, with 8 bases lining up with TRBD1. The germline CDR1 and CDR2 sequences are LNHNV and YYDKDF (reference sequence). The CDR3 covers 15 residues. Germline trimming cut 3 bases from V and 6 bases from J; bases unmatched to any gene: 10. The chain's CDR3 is CATSRDQDRVSEQYF. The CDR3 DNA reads TGTGCCACCAGCAGGGATCAGGACAGGGTAAGCGAGCAGTACTTC.

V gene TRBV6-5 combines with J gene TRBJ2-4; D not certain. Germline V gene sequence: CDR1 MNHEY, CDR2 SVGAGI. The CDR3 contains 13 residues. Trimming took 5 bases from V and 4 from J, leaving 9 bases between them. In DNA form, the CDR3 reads TGTGCCAGCAGTACCGCCGAAAAAAACATTCAGTACTTC. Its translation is CASSTAEKNIQYF.

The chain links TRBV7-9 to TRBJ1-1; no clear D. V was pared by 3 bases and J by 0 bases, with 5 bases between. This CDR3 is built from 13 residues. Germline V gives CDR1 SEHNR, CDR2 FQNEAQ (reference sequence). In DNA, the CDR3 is TGTGCCAGCAGCTTCCAGTTGAACACTGAAGCTTTCTTT. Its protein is CASSFQLNTEAFF.